Following are 21 T cell receptor beta chains from one sample sequenced in a study of blood T cells in healthy people across ages. A second PCR of roughly 7 to 11 cycles used a sample-barcoded 5' primer and a J-beta primer mix. In TCRdb, the 5' RACE reads were re-called with MiXCR into one record per CDR3 protein. Of 1 million to 1.2 million distinct CDR3 sequences in the sample, around two fifths are singletons; the top ten hold about 12%. The source material was blood. The receptors were gathered from a man between 18 and 29 years old in good health.

This sequence joins TRBV20-1 and TRBJ1-5, with D uncertain. This CDR3 comprises 12 residues. The V gene's germline CDR1 is DFQATT and CDR2 SNEGSKA (reference sequence). Trimming left V 8 bases short and J 4 bases short, with 12 bases between. The CDR3 nucleotides read TGCAGTACCTTTACAGTGAATCAGCCCCAGCATTTT. It codes for CSTFTVNQPQHF.

Comment on this clonotype: One end of the junction fails to match germline, which may point to a read error. The chain couples TRBV20-1 to TRBJ2-2; TRBD1 is a possible D gene (6 bases). The CDR3 is made up of 15 amino acids. Germline V gene sequence: CDR1 DFQATT, CDR2 SNEGSKA (reference sequence). CDR3 coding DNA: TGCAGTGCTAGCCCCAGGGGCTCGAACACCAGGGAGCTGTTTTTT. This codes for CSASPRGSNTRELFF.

V is TRBV27 and J is TRBJ1-2; a possible D gene is TRBD1 (6 bases). This CDR3 is 13 amino acids long. CDR1 is MNHEY and CDR2 is SMNVEV in the germline V gene (reference sequence). Trimming removed 4 bases from V and 4 bases from J, with 10 bases in between. In DNA form, the CDR3 reads TGTGCCAGCAGTTCACGGGGGCCCTATGGCTACACCTTC. The encoded protein is CASSSRGPYGYTF.

CDR3 nucleotides: TGTGCCAGCAGGCCTACCCTCCGACAGATAGATAACTATGGCTACACCTTC. This encodes CASRPTLRQIDNYGYTF. The chain links TRBV6-2 or TRBV6-3 to TRBJ1-2; D perhaps matches TRBD1 (5 bases). The V end lost 6 bases, the J end lost 1 base, and 21 bases lay between the germline ends. This CDR3 contains 17 residues. The germline CDR1 and CDR2 sequences are MNHEY and SVGEGT.

The chain couples TRBV5-5 to TRBJ1-2; a weak D match, TRBD1 (6 bases). The CDR3 contains 15 residues. The V end lost 4 bases, the J end lost 2 bases, and 15 bases lay between the germline ends. From germline, CDR1 is SGHKS and CDR2 YYEKEE (reference sequence). CDR3 loop: CASSPWTARNYGYTF. CDR3 DNA: TGTGCCAGCAGCCCATGGACAGCACGGAACTATGGCTACACCTTC.

In this sample, this clonotype turned up a few times. The rearrangement uses TRBV20-1 and TRBJ1-2; D unresolved. Germline V gene lookup returns CDR1 DFQATT and CDR2 SNEGSKA (reference sequence). Trimming left V 7 bases short and J 8 bases short, with 20 bases between. This CDR3 contains 13 residues. As DNA, the CDR3 is TGCAGTGTCCCGAGGGTGGGCCATCCGGGCTACACCTTC. Protein product: CSVPRVGHPGYTF.

CDR3 DNA: TGCAGTGCTAGAGAAATAAATCGACAGGGCGCAGATACGCAGTATTTT. Its protein product is CSAREINRQGADTQYF. This rearrangement joins TRBV20-1 to TRBJ2-3, with 7 bases identical to TRBD1. With V trimmed by 0 bases and J by 4 bases, 10 bases remained unmatched. This CDR3 comprises 16 residues. Germline assignment: CDR1 DFQATT and CDR2 SNEGSKA (reference sequence).

The CDR3 spells CASSPLTGTGSLSSTF. Written as DNA, the CDR3 is TGTGCCAGCAGTCCTTTAACCGGGACAGGGAGTTTAAGCTCCACCTTC. The V and J genes are TRBV6-5 and TRBJ1-2; 9 bases align to TRBD1. The CDR3 runs 16 residues. Germline CDR1 is MNHEY and CDR2 is SVGAGI. With V trimmed by 5 bases and J by 13 bases, 20 bases remained unmatched.

The rearrangement joins TRBV18 to TRBJ1-2, with D possibly matching TRBD1 (5 bases). The germline V gene has CDR1 KGHSH and CDR2 LQKENI. Deletions cut 3 bases from V and 0 bases from J, with 14 bases between. The CDR3 contains 16 residues. CDR3 nucleotides: TGTGCCAGCTCACCTCGACCCGACAGAGCTAACTATGGCTACACCTTC. Protein product: CASSPRPDRANYGYTF.

This chain uses TRBV24-1 with TRBJ1-2; D unresolved. The CDR3 consists of 13 residues. Germline lookup yields CDR1 KGHDR and CDR2 SFDVKD. Trimming cost V 6 bases and J 6 bases, with 13 bases left between them. Here the CDR3 reads CATSYEAQDGYTF. CDR3 bases: TGTGCCACCAGTTACGAGGCGCAAGATGGCTACACCTTC.

This clonotype was counted between two and nine times. The chain uses TRBV7-9 and TRBJ1-4; 7 nucleotides match TRBD1. Trimming took 1 base from V and 4 from J; bases not matched to a gene: 9. Germline CDR1 is SEHNR and CDR2 is FQNEAQ (reference sequence). The CDR3 length is 17 residues. The CDR3 loop reads CASSLGPMDRINEKLFF. In DNA, the CDR3 is TGTGCCAGCAGCTTAGGGCCCATGGACAGGATTAATGAAAAACTGTTTTTT.

V is TRBV10-3 and J is TRBJ2-5; weak D call: TRBD1 (5 bases). Germline V gives CDR1 ENHRY, CDR2 SYGVKD. V gave up 6 bases and J gave up 1 base, with 6 bases separating them. CDR3 length: 12 residues. The chain's CDR3 is CAIRDTQETQYF. DNA for the CDR3: TGTGCCATCAGGGACACCCAAGAGACCCAGTACTTC.

J is TRBJ1-2 and V is TRBV6-5; D uncertain. V gave up 0 bases and J gave up 0 bases, with 14 bases separating them. This CDR3 comprises 17 residues. Germline assignment: CDR1 MNHEY and CDR2 SVGAGI. In nucleotides, the CDR3 is TGTGCCAGCAGTTACTCGAAGTGGTTGGCGGCTAACTATGGCTACACCTTC. Translated, it gives CASSYSKWLAANYGYTF.

A few counts support this clonotype. J is TRBJ1-1 and V is TRBV12-3 or TRBV12-4; 9 bases agree with TRBD1. V trimming: 5 bases; J trimming: 3 bases; junction bases outside the gene matches: 4. The CDR3 has 14 residues. The CDR3 nucleotides read TGTGCCAGCAGTGCCACAGGGGGCCACACTGAAGCTTTCTTT. Its translation: CASSATGGHTEAFF.

This clonotype was picked up a small number of times. The chain is built from TRBV29-1 and TRBJ2-5; 7 nucleotides align to TRBD2. CDR3 length: 15 residues. Trimming took 4 bases from V and 2 from J; bases not matched to a gene: 10. Germline values: CDR1 SQVTM, CDR2 ANQGSEA. CDR3 sequence reads: CSVGGFTGRQETQYF. CDR3 bases: TGCAGCGTTGGGGGGTTTACCGGGAGGCAAGAGACCCAGTACTTC.

This clonotype was detected only a few times. J is TRBJ1-1 and V is TRBV4-1; no firm D call. V was trimmed by 4 bases and J by 1 base, leaving 7 bases between them. The CDR3 extends over 13 amino acids. The germline CDR1 and CDR2 sequences are MGHRA and YSYEKL. This chain's CDR3 is CASSPMGNTEAFF. CDR3 in DNA: TGCGCCAGCAGCCCTATGGGGAACACTGAAGCTTTCTTT.

J is TRBJ1-1 and V is TRBV11-1; TRBD1 might be the D (5 bases). V lost 7 bases, J lost 5 bases, and 17 bases lay in between. The CDR3 runs to 14 residues. Germline V lookup: CDR1 SGHAT, CDR2 FQDESV (reference sequence). CDR3 coding DNA: TGTGCCAGCACCCCATGGGGGAGGATGACTGAAGCTTTCTTT. Amino acids: CASTPWGRMTEAFF.

This clonotype showed up just a few times. V is TRBV12-3 or TRBV12-4 and J is TRBJ1-2, with a weak D call TRBD1 (6 bases). The CDR3 runs 12 residues. Trimming took off 8 bases at V and 3 bases at J, with 10 bases between the two ends. CDR3 in amino acids: CASCGGDYGYTF. CDR3 sequence (DNA): TGTGCCAGCTGCGGGGGCGACTATGGCTACACCTTC.

The chain employs TRBV6-1 and TRBJ2-2; possible D gene TRBD2, 5 bases. The ends were cut back, 10 bases at V and 0 bases at J, with 18 bases in the middle. This CDR3 has 16 amino acids. Germline CDR1 MNHNS, CDR2 SASEGT. The CDR3 region has the DNA TGTGCCATAGAGCGACTCGGGGTCGCGAACACCGGGGAGCTGTTTTTT. Translated, it gives CAIERLGVANTGELFF.

The chain uses TRBV14 and TRBJ1-2; perhaps TRBD1 as D (5 bases). Germline V gene data show CDR1 as SGHDN and CDR2 as FVKESK. Trimming removed 2 bases from V and 6 bases from J, with 13 bases in between. CDR3 length: 14 residues. The CDR3 spells CASSQFRDYDGYTF. CDR3 coding DNA: TGTGCCAGCAGCCAATTCAGGGATTATGATGGCTACACCTTC.

A few counts support this clonotype. This rearrangement joins TRBV20-1 to TRBJ2-1; the match to TRBD1 covers 12 bases. The germline gives CDR1 DFQATT, CDR2 SNEGSKA (reference sequence). V lost 0 bases and J lost 8; bases outside the gene matches: 8. The CDR3 extends over 16 amino acids. The CDR3, as DNA: TGCAGTGCTAGAGACTTCCGGGACAGGGGGCGGGATGAGCAGTTCTTC. Translating gives CSARDFRDRGRDEQFF.